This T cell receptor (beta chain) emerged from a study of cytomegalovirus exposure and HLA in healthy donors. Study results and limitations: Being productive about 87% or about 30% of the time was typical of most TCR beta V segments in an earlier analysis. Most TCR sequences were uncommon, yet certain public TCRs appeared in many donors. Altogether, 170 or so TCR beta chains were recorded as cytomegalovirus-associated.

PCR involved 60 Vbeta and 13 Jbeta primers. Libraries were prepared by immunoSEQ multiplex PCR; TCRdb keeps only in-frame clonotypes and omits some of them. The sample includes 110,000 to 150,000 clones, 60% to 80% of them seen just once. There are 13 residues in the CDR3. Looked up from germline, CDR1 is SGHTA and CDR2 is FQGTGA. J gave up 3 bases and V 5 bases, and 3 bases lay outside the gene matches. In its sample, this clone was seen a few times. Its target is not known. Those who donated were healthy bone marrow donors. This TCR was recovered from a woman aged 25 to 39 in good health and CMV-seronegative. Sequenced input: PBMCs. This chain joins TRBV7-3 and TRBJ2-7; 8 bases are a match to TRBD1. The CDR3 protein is CASSLGQDYEQYF. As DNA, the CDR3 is TGTGCCAGCAGCCTGGGACAGGACTACGAGCAGTACTTC.